The 4 T cell receptor beta chains below all came from one sample that was sequenced in a study of CD8 T cell repertoires and HIV-1 epitope variants. Clones were sequenced by immunoSEQ multiplex PCR, and TCRdb holds only the in-frame ones, with some missing. The sample gives 4,000 to 5,500 clones, over 65% of which show up once; roughly two fifths is in the top ten. These receptors' targets are unknown. Source material: cultured CD8+ T cells derived from PBMCs. These receptors all come from a male donor with HIV.

The chain employs TRBV19 and TRBJ1-1; no definite D call. In germline, CDR1 is LNHDA, CDR2 SQIVND (reference sequence). The CDR3 has 12 amino acids. V was pared by 5 bases and J by 9 bases, with 13 bases between. The CDR3 sequence is CASSSSGRQAFF. CDR3 coding DNA: TGTGCCAGTAGTTCCTCCGGGAGGCAAGCTTTCTTT.

This clone was seen a few times. This chain connects TRBV28 to TRBJ1-5; D remains ambiguous. Germline lookup yields CDR1 MDHEN and CDR2 SYDVKM. The CDR3 is made up of 14 amino acids. The V end was cut by 6 bases, the J end by 4 bases, with 13 bases between. The CDR3 DNA follows: TGTGCCAGCAGGCCCCCAGCGCCTAATCAGCCCCAGCATTTT. Translation: CASRPPAPNQPQHF.

CDR3 nucleotide sequence: TGTGCCAGCAGACGTATACTAGCGGGATTCACCGGGGAGCTGTTTTTT. Translation gives CASRRILAGFTGELFF. The genes are TRBV28 and TRBJ2-2; 10 bases agree with TRBD2. CDR1 is MDHEN, CDR2 SYDVKM, per germline. The CDR3 consists of 16 residues. The V and J ends lost 6 bases and 4 bases, in that order; junction bases with no gene match: 8.

This rearrangement joins TRBV6-1 to TRBJ1-1; weak D call: TRBD1 (5 bases). The CDR3 loop spans 13 amino acids. Deletions cut 6 bases from V and 4 bases from J, with 12 bases between. Germline CDR1 is MNHNS and CDR2 is SASEGT. CDR3 region: CASRSGGVTEAFF. In nucleotides, the CDR3 is TGTGCCAGCAGGTCGGGGGGAGTCACTGAAGCTTTCTTT.